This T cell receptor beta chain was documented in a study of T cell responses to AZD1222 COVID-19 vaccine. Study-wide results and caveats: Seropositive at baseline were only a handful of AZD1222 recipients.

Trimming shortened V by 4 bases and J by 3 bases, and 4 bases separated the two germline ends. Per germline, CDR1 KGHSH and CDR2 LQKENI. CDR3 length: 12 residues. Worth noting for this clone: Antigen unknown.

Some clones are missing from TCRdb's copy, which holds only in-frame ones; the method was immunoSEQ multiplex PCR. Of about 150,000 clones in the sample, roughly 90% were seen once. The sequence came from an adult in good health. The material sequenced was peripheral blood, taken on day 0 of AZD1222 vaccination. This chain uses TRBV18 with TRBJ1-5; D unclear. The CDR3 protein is CASSQPNQPQHF. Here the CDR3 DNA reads TGTGCCAGCTCACAACCCAATCAGCCCCAGCATTTT.